This T cell receptor beta chain originates from a study of cytomegalovirus exposure and HLA in healthy donors. Study-wide findings and caveats: Subsequent analysis showed first-cohort TCR clusters tending to co-occur in more than 90 validation repertoires. The study flagged about 150 TCR beta chains as cytomegalovirus-associated. A few of the chains that were CMV-associated were confirmed in vitro to be specific for CMV antigens.

This CDR3 has 16 amino acids. The V and J ends lost 3 bases and 0 bases, in that order; junction bases with no gene match: 6. From germline, CDR1 is SGHNT and CDR2 YYREEE (reference sequence). In regard to this clone: Its antigen is unknown.

Only in-frame clones appear in the TCRdb table, and some are missing; sequencing was by immunoSEQ multiplex PCR. Among about 150,000 clones listed, 82% were seen once. This clonotype was obtained from a man aged 25-45 years in good health and CMV-seropositive. The gene calls are TRBV5-4 and TRBJ1-3, with 7 bases lining up with TRBD1. The sequencing sample was made of PBMCs. CDR3 amino acids: CASSSGQANSGNTIYF. In nucleotides, the CDR3 is TGTGCCAGCAGCTCCGGACAGGCTAACTCTGGAAACACCATATATTTT.